This T cell receptor beta chain stems from a study of blood T cell repertoires in COVID-19. Study background: The United States, Italy and Spain were the sources of the acute and convalescent COVID-19 samples. Sources were T cells, B-cell-depleted T cells, or PBMCs; the material itself was cDNA or gDNA.

This CDR3 comprises 13 residues. V gave up 3 bases and J gave up 5 bases; unmatched junction bases: 3. In the original processing: Amplification from reference gene primers served as the basis for estimated nucleated cell counts. Method: immunoSEQ multiplex PCR; TCRdb's copy keeps in-frame clones and lacks some. That table supplies the V and J calls and clone size; D and trimming were determined from the DNA. The table includes about 260,000 clones, over 75% detected once. The sample consisted of peripheral blood. The chain uses TRBV12-3 or TRBV12-4 and TRBJ2-7, with TRBD1 identical over 8 bases. The origin of this receptor is a human donor in a cohort sampled during active COVID-19. In nucleotides, the CDR3 is TGTGCCAGCAGTTTCGACAGGGGCGACGAGCAGTACTTC. It specifies CASSFDRGDEQYF.